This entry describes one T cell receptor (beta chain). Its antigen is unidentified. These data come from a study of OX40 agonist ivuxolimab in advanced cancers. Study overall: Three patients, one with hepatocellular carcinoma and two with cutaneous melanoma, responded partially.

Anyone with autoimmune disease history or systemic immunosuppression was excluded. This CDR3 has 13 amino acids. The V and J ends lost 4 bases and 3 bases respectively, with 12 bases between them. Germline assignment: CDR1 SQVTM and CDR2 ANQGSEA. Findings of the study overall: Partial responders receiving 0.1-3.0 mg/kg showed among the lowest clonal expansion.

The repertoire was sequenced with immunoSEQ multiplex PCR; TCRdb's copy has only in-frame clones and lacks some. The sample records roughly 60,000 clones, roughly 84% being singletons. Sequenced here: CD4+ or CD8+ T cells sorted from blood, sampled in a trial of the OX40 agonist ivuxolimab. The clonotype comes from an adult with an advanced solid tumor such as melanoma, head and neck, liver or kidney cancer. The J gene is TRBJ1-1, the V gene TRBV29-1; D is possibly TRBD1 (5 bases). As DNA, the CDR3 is TGCAGCGTTGCGGTGGGGGGGGACACTGAAGCTTTCTTT. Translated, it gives CSVAVGGDTEAFF. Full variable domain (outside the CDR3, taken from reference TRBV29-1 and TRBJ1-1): SAVISQKPSRDICQRGTSLTIQCQVDSQVTMMFWYRQQPGQSLTLIATANQGSEATYESGFVIDKFPISRPNLTFSTLTVSNMSPEDSSIYLCSVAVGGDTEAFFGQGTRLTVV.